The source of this T cell receptor beta chain is a study of T cells after yellow fever vaccination. Study at large: The fractions with low cell numbers were processed using SMART-Seq v4 Ultra Low Input.

For TCR, cDNA came from 5'RACE template switching, which added a universal primer site and UMIs. TCRdb re-called the 5' RACE reads with MiXCR, one entry per CDR3 protein. The sample lists some 70,000 distinct CDR3 sequences, over 6% occurring once. V lost 6 bases and J lost 0, with 15 bases in between. Germline CDR1 reads MNHEY; CDR2 reads SMNVEV (reference sequence). The CDR3 loop spans 17 amino acids. Study outcomes and limitations: Although the secondary response was weaker, it peaked faster, at day 5 versus 15. The booster saw the reappearance of most primary-vaccination clones (roughly 95% CD4, 80% to 90% CD8).

This clonotype was observed a few times. What it recognizes is unknown. The material sequenced was CD8+ T cells sorted from PBMCs, taken more than 35 days after the first yellow fever vaccination. The genes are TRBV27 and TRBJ2-6; possibly TRBD1 or TRBD2 for D (5 bases each). This TCR derives from a man between 18 and 29 years old who received the YFV17D yellow fever vaccine. This CDR3 is CASRRGQVYSGANVLTF. The CDR3 coding sequence is TGTGCCAGCAGACGGGGCCAGGTCTACTCTGGGGCCAACGTCCTGACTTTC.